What follows are 25 T cell receptor beta chains derived from one specimen sequenced in a study of early T cells in non-severe SARS-CoV-2 infection listed by TCRdb under 2021. Receptor amplification or capture employed 5' RACE. Sequencing used a NextSeq 500. Through fastp at Q25 and MiXCR, TCRdb rebuilt clones from the public reads, retaining in-frame beta chains. Under each unique CDR3 protein, matching rows form one entry showing the most common genes and DNA. This sample lists roughly 80,000 distinct CDR3 sequences; 5.5% to 7.5% were detected once. 6.5% to 9% of the sample is held by the ten biggest clonotypes. What was sequenced was whole blood. These receptors all come from an adult who was a healthcare worker with PCR-confirmed SARS-CoV-2 infection or an uninfected control (not recorded which).

This clonotype showed up many times. The V and J genes are TRBV20-1 and TRBJ2-7; 12 nucleotides match TRBD2. Germline CDR1 DFQATT, CDR2 SNEGSKA (reference sequence). The CDR3 loop spans 15 amino acids. V lost 0 bases and J lost 5; bases outside the gene matches: 5. The CDR3 loop is CSARDLAGGINEQYF. In DNA, the CDR3 is TGCAGTGCTAGAGATCTAGCGGGAGGGATCAACGAGCAGTACTTC.

This clonotype was recorded many times. The rearrangement joins TRBV6-6 to TRBJ2-7; TRBD1 aligns across 7 bases. CDR3 size: 16 residues. Looked up from germline, CDR1 is MNHNY and CDR2 is SVGAGI (reference sequence). Losses at the gene ends were 6 bases for V and 3 bases for J; bases not matched to a gene: 14. The CDR3 spells CASRTTGKGGNYEQYF. The CDR3 region has the DNA TGTGCCAGCAGAACGACAGGGAAAGGAGGAAACTACGAGCAGTACTTC.

This clonotype showed up many times. The V gene is TRBV18, the J gene TRBJ1-1, with TRBD1 as a possible D gene (6 bases). The CDR3 loop spans 13 amino acids. CDR1 and CDR2 from the germline V gene are KGHSH and LQKENI. V was pared by 2 bases and J by 5 bases, with 9 bases between. CDR3 sequence: CASSPLGGTEAFF. The CDR3 nucleotides are TGTGCCAGCTCACCATTAGGGGGAACTGAAGCTTTCTTT.

This clonotype was seen more than once but under ten times. The chain is built from TRBV20-1 and TRBJ2-5; D is possibly TRBD2 (6 bases). The CDR3 sequence is 14 residues long. The V gene lost 2 bases and the J gene lost 4 bases, with 14 bases spanning the gap. Per germline, CDR1 DFQATT and CDR2 SNEGSKA (reference sequence). CDR3: CSARIGGSGETQYF. The CDR3 DNA sequence: TGCAGTGCTAGAATCGGGGGATCGGGAGAGACCCAGTACTTC.

The J gene is TRBJ2-2, the V gene TRBV5-5; no clear D. The CDR3 runs to 14 residues. Trimming stripped 0 bases from V and 6 bases from J, with 9 bases between. Germline V lookup: CDR1 SGHKS, CDR2 YYEKEE (reference sequence). The CDR3 protein is CASSLAVLAGELFF. The CDR3 nucleotides read TGTGCCAGCAGCTTGGCAGTTCTGGCCGGGGAGCTGTTTTTT.

V gene TRBV4-3 combines with J gene TRBJ2-7; D uncertain. The CDR3 consists of 13 residues. Trimming left V 4 bases short and J 6 bases short, with 13 bases between. The germline V gene has CDR1 LGHNA and CDR2 YSLEER. Here the CDR3 reads CASSLGIPGEQYF. CDR3 nucleotides: TGCGCCAGCAGCCTGGGGATACCTGGCGAGCAGTACTTC.

The sample holds many counts of this clonotype. The V and J genes are TRBV6-6 and TRBJ1-1, with D possibly being TRBD1 (5 bases). Trimming pared 8 bases from V and 0 bases from J, leaving 10 bases between. The germline CDR1 and CDR2 sequences are MNHNY and SVGAGI (reference sequence). The CDR3 is 13 residues long. The CDR3 here is CASGARVNTEAFF. CDR3 nucleotide sequence: TGTGCCAGCGGGGCAAGGGTGAACACTGAAGCTTTCTTT.

This clonotype was detected many times. The gene calls are TRBV30 and TRBJ1-1; the D is unclear. Looked up from germline, CDR1 is GTSNPN and CDR2 is SVGIG (reference sequence). Trimming pared 1 base from V and 5 bases from J, leaving 14 bases between. The CDR3 is 14 amino acids. CDR3 sequence reads: CAWSDLGGYTEAFF. Written as DNA, the CDR3 is TGTGCCTGGAGTGACCTTGGAGGGTATACTGAAGCTTTCTTT.

This clonotype was counted many times. The rearrangement uses TRBV5-1 and TRBJ1-1; TRBD1 is a possible D gene (5 bases). The CDR3 sequence is 15 residues long. Germline lookup yields CDR1 SGHRS and CDR2 YFSETQ. Deletions cut 4 bases from V and 2 bases from J, with 15 bases between. The CDR3 reads CASSDGRTPNTEAFF. The CDR3 coding sequence is TGCGCCAGCAGCGACGGAAGGACACCTAACACTGAAGCTTTCTTT.

This clonotype has more than one count but fewer than ten. The DNA of the CDR3 is TGTGCCAGCAGTGCCCGAATCAATGAGCAGTTCTTC. Its translation: CASSARINEQFF. V gene TRBV6-1 combines with J gene TRBJ2-1; D is uncertain. The CDR3 is 12 residues long. CDR1 and CDR2 (germline): MNHNS, SASEGT. Trimming left V 4 bases short and J 6 bases short, with 7 bases between.

This clonotype was recorded only once. This chain joins TRBV14 and TRBJ2-5; no clear D. Germline CDR1 is SGHDN and CDR2 is FVKESK. The CDR3 is 15 amino acids. Trimming pared 1 base from V and 1 base from J, leaving 10 bases between. The CDR3 region has the DNA TGTGCCAGCAGCCAAGCTCTACTCTTCCAAGAGACCCAGTACTTC. Protein sequence: CASSQALLFQETQYF.

This clonotype was detected once. The rearrangement uses TRBV7-2 and TRBJ2-1; no reliable D call. The CDR3 loop spans 13 amino acids. The germline gives CDR1 SGHTA, CDR2 FQGNSA. The V end was cut by 5 bases, the J end by 6 bases, with 11 bases between. The CDR3 is CASSTPKVNEQFF. For the CDR3, the DNA is TGTGCCAGCAGCACCCCAAAAGTCAATGAGCAGTTCTTC.

This chain connects TRBV5-6 to TRBJ2-2; no reliable D call. CDR1 and CDR2 (germline): SGHDT, YYEEEE. V was cut by 5 bases and J by 0 bases, with 20 bases left in between. The CDR3 extends over 18 amino acids. The CDR3: CASSYKPPRSSNTGELFF. The CDR3 region has the DNA TGTGCCAGCAGTTACAAGCCACCCAGGTCTTCGAACACCGGGGAGCTGTTTTTT.

This clonotype came up a few times. The chain combines TRBV3-1 with TRBJ1-1; D gene uncertain. V dropped 4 bases and J dropped 4 bases, with 13 bases sitting between them. This CDR3 contains 14 residues. CDR1 is LGHDT and CDR2 is YNNKEL in the germline V gene (reference sequence). CDR3 sequence reads: CASSPGPEGTEAFF. The CDR3 bases are TGTGCCAGCAGCCCTGGGCCGGAGGGCACTGAAGCTTTCTTT. Together with reference TRBV3-1 and TRBJ1-1, the CDR3 gives the full variable domain: DTAVSQTPKYLVTQMGNDKSIKCEQNLGHDTMYWYKQDSKKFLKIMFSYNNKELIINETVPNRFSPKSPDKAHLNLHINSLELGDSAVYFCASSPGPEGTEAFFGQGTRLTVV.

The chain employs TRBV3-1 and TRBJ2-2; 12 bases align to TRBD2. The germline V gene encodes CDR1 LGHDT and CDR2 YNNKEL (reference sequence). Losses at the gene ends were 4 bases for V and 6 bases for J; bases not matched to a gene: 3. The CDR3 has 15 amino acids. The CDR3 sequence is CASSLRTSGAGELFF. CDR3 sequence (DNA): TGTGCCAGCAGCCTTCGGACTAGCGGGGCCGGGGAGCTGTTTTTT.

The V call is TRBV10-2, the J call TRBJ1-1; D is ambiguous. Between the trimmed V and J ends, which lost 6 bases and 11 bases, there was a span of 16 bases. The CDR3 is 12 residues long. The germline V gene encodes CDR1 WSHSY and CDR2 SAAADI. The CDR3 DNA reads TGCGCCAGCAGAACCGGACCCCTCGAGGCTTTCTTT. It translates to CASRTGPLEAFF.

In this sample, this clonotype turned up many times. V is TRBV24-1 and J is TRBJ1-1; D unresolved. The V end was cut by 4 bases, the J end by 5 bases, with 19 bases between. In germline, CDR1 is KGHDR, CDR2 SFDVKD. The CDR3 sequence is 16 residues long. The CDR3 sequence: CATSDPRERAFTEAFF. In DNA form, the CDR3 reads TGTGCCACCAGTGACCCTCGGGAGAGGGCGTTTACTGAAGCTTTCTTT.

This clonotype has ten or more counts. J is TRBJ2-2 and V is TRBV7-9, with D perhaps TRBD2 (7 bases). The CDR3 extends over 16 amino acids. Trimming removed 2 bases at V and 7 bases at J, with 17 bases between. Germline CDR1 and CDR2: SEHNR and FQNEAQ (reference sequence). CDR3 DNA sequence: TGTGCCAGCAGCTTATCAGGCGGGAGCAGGGGCGGGGAGCTGTTTTTT. It specifies CASSLSGGSRGGELFF.

In its sample, this clonotype was seen many times. J is TRBJ1-1 and V is TRBV6-2 or TRBV6-3, with D possibly matching TRBD1 (5 bases). Germline V lookup: CDR1 MNHEY, CDR2 SVGEGT. V gave up 6 bases and J gave up 1 base, with 12 bases separating them. CDR3 length: 14 amino acids. The CDR3 DNA reads as TGTGCCAGCAGGAAAGACGGACAGAACACTGAAGCTTTCTTT. Its translation is CASRKDGQNTEAFF.

This clonotype was picked up many times. This chain uses TRBV6-1 with TRBJ1-5; D is undetermined. The V and J ends lost 2 bases and 4 bases respectively, with 6 bases between them. Germline CDR1 and CDR2: MNHNS and SASEGT. CDR3 size: 13 residues. DNA of the CDR3: TGTGCCAGCAGTGAATTGGGGAATCAGCCCCAGCATTTT. It codes for CASSELGNQPQHF.

This clonotype has only a few counts. The chain employs TRBV4-1 and TRBJ2-7; D possibly corresponds to TRBD1 (5 bases). Germline V CDR1 and CDR2: MGHRA, YSYEKL. With 4 bases removed from V and 0 bases from J, the gap between germline ends came to 16 bases. The CDR3 spans 16 residues. In DNA form, the CDR3 reads TGCGCCAGCAGCCGCGCCTGGACACCGGGCTCCTACGAGCAGTACTTC. It codes for CASSRAWTPGSYEQYF.

This clonotype was seen at least ten times. V usage is TRBV4-2 and J usage is TRBJ2-1; D is tentatively TRBD1 or TRBD2 (6 bases each). From germline, CDR1 is LGHNA and CDR2 YNFKEQ. The CDR3 covers 16 residues. V lost 1 base and J lost 8, with 18 bases in between. CDR3 coding DNA: TGTGCCAGCAGCCAAGTACCGGGGGCCCAGAGTGATGAGCAGTTCTTC. This codes for CASSQVPGAQSDEQFF.

This clonotype was detected ten times or more. The chain links TRBV29-1 to TRBJ2-1, with 9 nucleotides matching TRBD2. Germline trimming cut 0 bases from V and 6 bases from J; bases unmatched to any gene: 6. Per the germline V gene, CDR1 is SQVTM and CDR2 is ANQGSEA. The CDR3 is 15 amino acids. Here the CDR3 DNA reads TGCAGCGTTGAAGATTTAGCGGGAGTCCTCAATGAGCAGTTCTTC. This translates into CSVEDLAGVLNEQFF.

This clonotype was detected ten times or more. J is TRBJ1-2 and V is TRBV7-2, with D perhaps TRBD1 (6 bases). The germline V gene encodes CDR1 SGHTA and CDR2 FQGNSA. This CDR3 contains 15 residues. Trimming stripped 1 base from V and 4 bases from J, with 13 bases between. The CDR3, as DNA: TGTGCCAGCAGCTTAGTGGCAGGGGAAGGCTATGGCTACACCTTC. This codes for CASSLVAGEGYGYTF.

This clonotype was seen a few times. CDR3 protein: CASSDGGADTQYF. In DNA form, the CDR3 reads TGTGCCAGCAGTGACGGTGGCGCAGATACGCAGTATTTT. The V gene is TRBV12-3 or TRBV12-4, the J gene TRBJ2-3; D remains ambiguous. Trimming removed 5 bases at V and 4 bases at J, with 10 bases between. This CDR3 is 13 amino acids long.